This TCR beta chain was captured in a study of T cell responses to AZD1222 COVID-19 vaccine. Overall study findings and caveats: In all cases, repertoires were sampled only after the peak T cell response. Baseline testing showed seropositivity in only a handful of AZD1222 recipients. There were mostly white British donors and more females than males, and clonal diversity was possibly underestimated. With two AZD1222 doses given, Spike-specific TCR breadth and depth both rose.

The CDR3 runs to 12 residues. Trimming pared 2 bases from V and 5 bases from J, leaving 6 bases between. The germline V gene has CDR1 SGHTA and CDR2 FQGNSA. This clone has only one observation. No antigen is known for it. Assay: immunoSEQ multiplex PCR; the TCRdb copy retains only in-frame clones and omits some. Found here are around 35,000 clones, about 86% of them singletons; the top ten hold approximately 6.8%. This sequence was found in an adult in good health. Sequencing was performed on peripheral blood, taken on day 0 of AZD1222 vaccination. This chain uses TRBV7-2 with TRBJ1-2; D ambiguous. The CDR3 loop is CASSLRTYGYTF. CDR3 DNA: TGTGCCAGCAGCTTACGCACTTATGGCTACACCTTC.